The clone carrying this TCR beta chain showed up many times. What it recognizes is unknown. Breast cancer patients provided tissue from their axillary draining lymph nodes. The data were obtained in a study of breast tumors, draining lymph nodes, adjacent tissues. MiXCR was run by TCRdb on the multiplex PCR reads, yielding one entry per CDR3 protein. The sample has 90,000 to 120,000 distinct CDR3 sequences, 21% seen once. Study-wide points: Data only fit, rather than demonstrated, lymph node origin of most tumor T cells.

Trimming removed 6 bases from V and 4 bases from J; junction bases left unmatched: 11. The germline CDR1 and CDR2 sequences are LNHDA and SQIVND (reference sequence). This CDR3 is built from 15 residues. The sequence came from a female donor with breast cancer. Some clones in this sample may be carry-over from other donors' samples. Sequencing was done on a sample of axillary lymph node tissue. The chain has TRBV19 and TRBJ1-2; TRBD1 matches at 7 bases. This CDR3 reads CASSYLLQGVYGYTF. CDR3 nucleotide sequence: TGTGCCAGTAGCTATTTGCTGCAGGGGGTCTATGGCTACACCTTC. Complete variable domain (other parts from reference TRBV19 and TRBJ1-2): DGGITQSPKYLFRKEGQNVTLSCEQNLNHDAMYWYRQDPGQGLRLIYYSQIVNDFQKGDIAEGYSVSREKKESFPLTVTSAQKNPTAFYLCASSYLLQGVYGYTFGSGTRLTVV.